This TCR beta chain emerged from a study of CD8 T cells in ankylosing spondylitis. The V gene's germline CDR1 is MNHEY and CDR2 SMNVEV (reference sequence). The length of the CDR3 is 13 residues. V lost 10 bases, J lost 1 base, and 5 bases stayed unmatched. Study conclusions and caveats: Reports of some motif variants in reactive arthritis synovial fluid and blood predate this one. There was reportedly significant enrichment of clones that were disease-linked in matched ankylosing spondylitis synovial fluid.

To note about this clonotype: Its antigen is not known.

Scientists made TCR beta libraries using quantitative 5'-RACE with molecular barcodes. MiXCR, applied by TCRdb to the 5' RACE reads, yields one record per CDR3 protein. Here the sample spans almost 250,000 distinct CDR3 sequences, around 32% being singletons. V gene TRBV27 combines with J gene TRBJ1-1; 8 bases agree with TRBD1. The receptor comes from a male donor with ankylosing spondylitis or in good health (not recorded which). The sequenced material came from blood, either unsorted or a sorted T cell fraction (not recorded which). CDR3 region: CATVGQANTEAFF. CDR3 bases: TGTGCCACCGTGGGACAGGCGAACACTGAAGCTTTCTTT.